This TCR beta chain is from a study of T cells after yellow fever vaccination. About the study: Any fraction with a low cell number was prepared using SMART-Seq v4 Ultra Low Input. Overall study results and limits: Weaker overall, the secondary response nonetheless peaked faster (day 5 versus 15). Almost all vaccine-responding clonotypes escaped detection in sorted memory subsets on day 0.

TCRdb re-analysed the 5' RACE reads in MiXCR, keeping a single row per CDR3 protein. The repertoire includes tens of thousands of distinct CDR3 sequences, 6.3% of them detected once, and around a quarter sits in the top ten. This CDR3 spans 14 amino acids. Germline-derived CDR1 and CDR2 are MDHEN and SYDVKM. V was shortened by 8 bases and J by 2 bases, with 15 bases between the two germline ends. The sequenced sample was PBMCs, either bulk or a sorted T-cell subset (CD4+, CD8+, memory, or dextramer-sorted; not recorded which), obtained on the day of the yellow fever booster vaccination. This chain joins TRBV28 and TRBJ2-5; D is unresolved. The receptor's source is a man aged 25-45 years who received the YFV17D yellow fever vaccine. The CDR3 bases are TGTGCCAGCGGCGCCCGGCACTCACAAGAGACCCAGTACTTC. This encodes CASGARHSQETQYF.